This T cell receptor (beta chain) was recorded in a study of Graves' ophthalmopathy and Graves' hyperthyroidism. This CDR3 comprises 14 residues. Trimming at V came to 0 bases and at J to 8 bases, leaving 4 bases not matched to a gene. Germline V gene sequence: CDR1 SGHAT, CDR2 FQNNGV. Broader study findings: The majority of expanded thyroid clonotypes above 0.001 frequency also occurred in blood.

Amplifying from RNA transcripts, the study obtained TCR beta CDR3 regions. After a first-round RT-PCR with HTBI primers, a second-round multiplex PCR was run. A single record per CDR3 protein comes from TCRdb applying MiXCR to the multiplex PCR reads. Of 300,000 to 400,000 distinct CDR3 sequences detected, 17% appear once; the ten largest clones hold roughly an eighth. Many counts were recorded for this clonotype. What it recognizes is unknown. Sequencing was done on a sample of peripheral blood. The chain is built from TRBV11-2 and TRBJ1-2; 9 positions agree with TRBD1. This TCR came from an adult man with Graves' ophthalmopathy. The CDR3 region is CASSLDGQGHGYTF. The CDR3 DNA reads as TGTGCCAGCAGCTTAGACGGACAGGGGCACGGCTACACCTTC.